A selection of T cell receptor beta chains follows, all from one sample in a study of cytomegalovirus exposure and HLA in healthy donors. Sequencing used immunoSEQ multiplex PCR; TCRdb keeps in-frame clones, though not all of them. The top ten hold roughly 4.9% of the sample, which has 98,000 or so clones, over 60% seen once. Sequencing used PBMCs. These receptors were obtained from a woman younger than 35 in good health and CMV-seropositive. Each CDR3 is given with its conserved first and last residue. A D gene is named only where the DNA matches it firmly. Clone size is not always given. Where it is, it says once, few, many or a class for expanded clones.

clone size,D gene,V gene,J gene,CDR3 DNA,CDR3 protein
NA,NA,TRBV9,TRBJ1-1,TGTGCCAGCAGCGTATCCCGATCCGGGAACACTGAAGCTTTCTTT,CASSVSRSGNTEAFF
few,TRBD1,TRBV25-1,TRBJ2-2,TGTGCCAGCAGTGGAGACAGGGGGAACGGGGAGCTGTTTTTT,CASSGDRGNGELFF
few,NA,TRBV28,TRBJ1-2,TGTGCCAGCAGTTTATTCTTAGGGGTACAAGGCTACACCTTC,CASSLFLGVQGYTF
NA,NA,TRBV5-5,TRBJ1-6,TGTGCCAGCAGCTTAGCGGATAATTCACCCCTCCACTTT,CASSLADNSPLHF
NA,TRBD1,TRBV18,TRBJ2-5,TGTGCCAGCTCAGCGGATCCGACAGGGGGGATTCAAGAGACCCAGTACTTC,CASSADPTGGIQETQYF
NA,TRBD1,TRBV28,TRBJ1-5,TGTGCCAGCACCTCCACAGGGGGCGCGTTCCAGCCCCAGCATTTT,CASTSTGGAFQPQHF
NA,NA,TRBV25-1,TRBJ2-7,TGTGCTTCGCAGGACAGACCCTACGAGCAGTACTTC,CASQDRPYEQYF
NA,TRBD2,TRBV28,TRBJ2-1,TGTGCCAGCAGCCATAGCGGGAGGTCCTACAATGAGCAGTTCTTC,CASSHSGRSYNEQFF
NA,NA,TRBV30,TRBJ1-2,TGTGCCTGGAGTGGAGCCCCTGGAGCTGGTTCTGGGAACTATGGCTACACCTTC,CAWSGAPGAGSGNYGYTF
NA,TRBD2,TRBV5-1,TRBJ2-7,TGCGCCAGCAGCTGGACCGGGACTAGCGTTAACGAGCAGTACTTC,CASSWTGTSVNEQYF
NA,NA,TRBV6-5,TRBJ1-3,TGTGCCAGCAGTTACTCAAATAAAGGAAACACCATATATTTT,CASSYSNKGNTIYF
NA,TRBD1,TRBV10-2,TRBJ1-1,TGCGCCAGCAGTGGACAGGGTTGGAACACTGAAGCTTTCTTT,CASSGQGWNTEAFF
NA,NA,TRBV5-1,TRBJ2-5,TGCGCCAGCAGCTTGGCGGCCGAGGGCGGGACCCAGTACTTC,CASSLAAEGGTQYF
NA,NA,TRBV6-5,TRBJ1-2,TGTGCCAGCAGTTACGACCGGACTCGCTATGGCTACACCTTC,CASSYDRTRYGYTF
once,TRBD2,TRBV27,TRBJ2-1,TGTGCCAGCAGTTTATCTTTGGGGGGGACTAGCGTAAGCAATGAGCAGTTCTTC,CASSLSLGGTSVSNEQFF
few,TRBD2,TRBV4-2,TRBJ2-7,TGTGCCAGCAGCCTCAACCCGGGACTAGCGGGAGGTGATGAGCAGTACTTC,CASSLNPGLAGGDEQYF
NA,NA,TRBV25-1,TRBJ1-2,TGTGCCAGCAGTGATTCCCGGAGCTATGGCTACACCTTC,CASSDSRSYGYTF
few,NA,TRBV6-1,TRBJ1-3,TGTGCCAGCAGTGGAGAGCTATTCTCTGGAAACACCATATATTTT,CASSGELFSGNTIYF
NA,TRBD2,TRBV2,TRBJ2-3,TGTGCCAGCTTCCAAGCGGGGGGAGCCGACACAGATACGCAGTATTTT,CASFQAGGADTDTQYF
few,TRBD1,TRBV29-1,TRBJ2-1,TGCAGCGGCCGAACCAGACTAGGACAGGGGGATAGGAATGAGCAGTTCTTC,CSGRTRLGQGDRNEQFF
few,TRBD1,TRBV6-1,TRBJ2-7,TGTGCCAGCAGTGAAGGACACCCCCGGACAGGGGGCTACTACGAGCAGTACTTC,CASSEGHPRTGGYYEQYF
NA,TRBD2,TRBV4-1,TRBJ2-1,TGCGCCAGCAGCCCCAAATCTACTAGCGGAAGCTCCTACAATGAGCAGTTCTTC,CASSPKSTSGSSYNEQFF
NA,TRBD2,TRBV19,TRBJ2-1,TGTGCCAGTAGTATCGGACTAGCGGGTGGAGGGGAGCAGTTCTTC,CASSIGLAGGGEQFF
NA,NA,TRBV30,TRBJ2-1,TGTGCCTGGAGTGTACGGGTGGATGAGCAGTTCTTC,CAWSVRVDEQFF